This T cell receptor beta chain was captured by sequencing in a study of cytomegalovirus exposure and HLA in healthy donors (dated by TCRdb to 2015 to 2018). Context from the whole study: According to a later analysis, one platform produced both the roughly 130 validation repertoires and the roughly 640 repertoires of the first cohort. High-throughput TCR immunosequencing, statistical association of individual TCRs with disease status, and machine learning were combined to predict cytomegalovirus infection status. In addition to the first cohort of 666 subjects, a separate validation cohort of some 120 different subjects was used. The aim of the study was to test whether cataloging public T cell receptors could identify signatures of past pathogen exposure. The paper as a whole reports these results and caveats: Most TCR sequences were seen in very few donors, while some public TCRs were found in many individuals. In vitro tests confirmed that a few of the cytomegalovirus-associated TCR beta chains recognize cytomegalovirus antigens. A later analysis had no HLA typing for the validation cohort, so co-occurrence there was scored across all 120 repertoires. The authors suggested that the approach could potentially be extended to other disease states and immunological phenotypes. In both the original and validation cohorts, the classifier was reported to diagnose cytomegalovirus status with high specificity and sensitivity. In the study, approximately 160 TCR beta chains were listed as associated with cytomegalovirus. A later analysis found that TCRs clustered in the first cohort also tended to co-occur in the 120 validation repertoires, with 90% to 95% of cluster scores above 0.

Separate from the approximately 700-subject first cohort, the validation cohort of 90 to 150 subjects was the group to which the donors belonged. CDR1 and CDR2 are read off the germline V gene (reference sequence) as LNHDA and SQIVND. Including the terminal cysteine and phenylalanine, the CDR3 comprises 16 residues. Only CDR3 DNA is held: 48 bases, read in frame from base 1. Trimming leaves V shorter by 6 bases and J shorter by 4 bases, with the junction holding 13 bases beyond the gene matches. The method was the immunoSEQ multiplex PCR assay. In the paper's pipeline: A statistical classification framework was built to diagnose cytomegalovirus status from the catalog of TCR beta chain sequences. As stored in TCRdb, this immuneACCESS dataset retains in-frame rearrangements with V and J assigned. A fraction of the clones does not appear; measured against another copy, unresolved V genes explain less than half of the discrepancy, and the remainder lacks a known reason. For V, J and clone size, that table is used; D and trimming come from the DNA. The sample table shows 300,000 to 400,000 clones, and around 90% are seen once. The top ten hold around 0.91% of the sample.

On this clone itself: Its antigen remains undetermined. The input lacks base qualities; no much larger clone sits a single base away.

The material sequenced was PBMCs. This TCR derives from a man aged 25-45 years in good health and CMV-seronegative. The V and J segments used are TRBV19 and TRBJ2-7, with 9 junctional bases fitting TRBD1. CDR3 loop: CASSRTGGAGNYEQYF. The DNA is as follows: TGTGCCAGTAGCCGCACAGGGGGCGCGGGTAATTACGAGCAGTACTTC.